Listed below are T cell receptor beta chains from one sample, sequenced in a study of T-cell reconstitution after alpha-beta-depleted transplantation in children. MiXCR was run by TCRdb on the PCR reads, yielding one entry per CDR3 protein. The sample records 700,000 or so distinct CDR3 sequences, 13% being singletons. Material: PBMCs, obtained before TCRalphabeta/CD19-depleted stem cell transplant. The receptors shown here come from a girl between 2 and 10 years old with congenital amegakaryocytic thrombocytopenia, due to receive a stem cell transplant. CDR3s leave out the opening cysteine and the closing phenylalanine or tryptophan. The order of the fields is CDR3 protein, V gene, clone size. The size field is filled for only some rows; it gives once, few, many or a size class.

CDR3: ASSFGLAVANEQF
V: TRBV5-5
size: few

CDR3: ASSLGGFGNEQF
V: TRBV7-9
size: few

CDR3: ASSRTGHEQF
V: TRBV5-1
size: few

CDR3: ASRPTSAYNEQF
V: TRBV4-2
size: many

CDR3: ASRPIGLGSDTQY
V: TRBV27
size: few

CDR3: ASSTGGFEQF
V: TRBV5-1
size: many

CDR3: ASSYSAGGDQPQH
V: TRBV6-5
size: -

CDR3: SVAASNSGNTIY
V: TRBV29-1
size: many

CDR3: SAQISGRRGTYEQY
V: TRBV20-1
size: many

CDR3: ASSLFVRRTSGRARAYNEQF
V: TRBV27
size: -

CDR3: ASSRNLAGAGEQF
V: TRBV7-6
size: few

CDR3: ASSSNQGQGILRIYEQY
V: TRBV11-1
size: -

CDR3: ASSQVGLKQY
V: TRBV14
size: -

CDR3: ASSEVVGYTQY
V: TRBV6-1
size: many

CDR3: ASSLEGMPPGELF
V: TRBV7-9
size: many

CDR3: ASSPREGGNYGYT
V: TRBV7-6
size: -

CDR3: ATSRSGTVEQF
V: TRBV15
size: -

CDR3: ASSLVREASYEQY
V: TRBV7-9
size: -

CDR3: SALVGREQPQH
V: TRBV29-1
size: many

CDR3: ASSLAPVSGQETQY
V: TRBV5-1
size: few

CDR3: ASSLSIGGYGYT
V: TRBV27
size: -

CDR3: ASSQSPYLGEQF
V: TRBV4-1
size: -

CDR3: SAQTGGPPPDTQY
V: TRBV20-1
size: many

CDR3: SARDNQGRPYEQY
V: TRBV20-1
size: few

CDR3: AINSGGSYEQY
V: TRBV10-3
size: many

CDR3: ASSLGARPISQETQY
V: TRBV5-1
size: few

CDR3: ASSPPDASYNEQF
V: TRBV5-4
size: few

CDR3: SARSGTQSYNEQF
V: TRBV20-1
size: many

CDR3: ASSLMGGDKNIQY
V: TRBV6-1
size: many

CDR3: ASSLLLTSWEDTQY
V: TRBV6-2/TRBV6-3
size: -

CDR3: SASPLEGQGPYNEQF
V: TRBV20-1
size: many

CDR3: SGLTSGSRTDTQY
V: TRBV29-1
size: many

CDR3: SVEVVGASGRANTQY
V: TRBV29-1
size: many

CDR3: ATSRDRQYIIPINQPQH
V: TRBV15
size: -

CDR3: ASSPHGPSGKGELF
V: TRBV5-1
size: few

CDR3: ASTLLWGDEQY
V: TRBV12-3/TRBV12-4
size: few

CDR3: ASSLGGINEQF
V: TRBV5-1
size: many

CDR3: SARGQANYEQY
V: TRBV20-1
size: -

CDR3: SAREFGNEQF
V: TRBV20-1
size: few

CDR3: SSAGVTGQYYT
V: TRBV29-1
size: many

CDR3: ASSGHATNEKLF
V: TRBV7-6
size: many

CDR3: ASSLAGQGFDQPQH
V: TRBV5-6
size: -

CDR3: ASSGWTGNQPQH
V: TRBV5-6
size: many

CDR3: SVARTVPYEQY
V: TRBV29-1
size: many

CDR3: ASGPGDRGTDTQY
V: TRBV7-9
size: few

CDR3: ASSLGRGSEIYEQY
V: TRBV12-3/TRBV12-4
size: many

CDR3: ASSSSGSLFYNEQF
V: TRBV12-3/TRBV12-4
size: -

CDR3: ASSLLAGGDPYNEQF
V: TRBV12-3/TRBV12-4
size: few

CDR3: ASSLGGLRTEAF
V: TRBV7-9
size: many

CDR3: ASEGTGTSGWETQY
V: TRBV5-1
size: -

CDR3: SGTSPLYNEQF
V: TRBV29-1
size: -

CDR3: ASSHGTGGELF
V: TRBV12-3/TRBV12-4
size: many

CDR3: ASSIGQRTDTQY
V: TRBV7-6
size: many

CDR3: ASSSGRGSDTQY
V: TRBV5-1
size: many

CDR3: AIATGWNTEAF
V: TRBV10-3
size: many